This note documents a single T cell receptor beta chain sequence. The data stem from a study of CD8 T cells in Susac syndrome. This CDR3 has 13 residues. V lost 6 bases and J lost 4, with 12 bases in between. CDR1 is KGHSH, CDR2 LQKENI, per germline. RNA amounts of about 0.5 to 1 ug underwent reverse transcription with random hexamers. Coverage of TCR beta CDR3 amplification by immunoSEQ multiplex PCR extended to 54 Vbeta and 13 Jbeta. A single record per CDR3 protein comes from TCRdb applying MiXCR to the immunoSEQ multiplex PCR reads. The sample holds a few hundred thousand distinct CDR3 sequences, approximately 95% seen once.

The chain has TRBV18 and TRBJ1-1; D unclear. Sequences were obtained from CD4+ T cells from PBMCs. This clonotype was obtained from a human donor with multiple sclerosis. The CDR3 region has the DNA TGTGCCAGCTCCGCGGGCTTGGGCACTGAAGCTTTCTTT. Encoded protein: CASSAGLGTEAFF.